This T cell receptor (beta chain) came from a study of regulatory dendritic cells for organ transplantation. Naive CD45RA+ and memory CD45RO+ CD4+ or CD8+ T cells were FACS-sorted. Germline V gene sequence: CDR1 LGHNA, CDR2 YSLEER. This CDR3 is built from 12 residues. Trimming took 4 bases from V and 4 from J, leaving 8 bases between them. Clones were sequenced by immunoSEQ multiplex PCR, and TCRdb holds only the in-frame ones, with some missing. The table includes around 30,000 clones, about three quarters detected once. This clone was detected once. This sequence was found in a human donor in good health. V and J are TRBV4-3 and TRBJ2-7; D remains ambiguous. What was sequenced was memory CD4+ T cells from blood. Subset defined: CD45RO+ memory T cells. CDR3: CASSPSGYEQYF. As DNA, the CDR3 is TGCGCCAGCAGCCCCAGTGGGTACGAGCAGTACTTC.